Below, 6 T cell receptor beta chains from the same sample are listed, as sequenced in a study of cytomegalovirus exposure and HLA in healthy donors. PCR was performed using 60 Vbeta and 13 Jbeta primers. Measured with immunoSEQ multiplex PCR; TCRdb has only the in-frame clones, and not every one. The sample has more than 150,000 clones, more than 65% seen once. Material: PBMCs. The origin of the receptors is a woman aged 25 to 39 in good health and CMV-seropositive.

This clone was counted a single time. The chain combines TRBV2 with TRBJ2-7; the match to TRBD1 covers 7 bases. V lost 2 bases to trimming and J lost 6 bases; unmatched junction nucleotides: 7. CDR1 SNHLY and CDR2 FYNNEI come from the germline V gene. The CDR3 extends over 14 amino acids. The CDR3 DNA is TGTGCCAGCAGTGAATCGACAGGGTGGAGCGAGCAGTACTTC. Protein sequence: CASSESTGWSEQYF.

V usage is TRBV6-5 and J usage is TRBJ1-1; D unresolved. This CDR3 contains 16 residues. Germline V gene data show CDR1 as MNHEY and CDR2 as SVGAGI. V was clipped by 1 base and J by 0 bases, with 12 bases between them. Here the CDR3 reads CASSYLGRGMNTEAFF. The CDR3 DNA sequence: TGTGCCAGCAGTTACTTGGGAAGAGGGATGAACACTGAAGCTTTCTTT.

The chain joins TRBV5-1 to TRBJ1-5; TRBD1 is a possible D gene (6 bases). Germline V gene data show CDR1 as SGHRS and CDR2 as YFSETQ. The CDR3 runs to 16 residues. V lost 3 bases to trimming and J lost 2 bases, with 15 bases between them. CDR3 nucleotides: TGCGCCAGCAGCTGGGGAGGGGGGCGCGGCAATCAGCCCCAGCATTTT. This gives the protein CASSWGGGRGNQPQHF.

V and J are TRBV15 and TRBJ2-7; weak D call: TRBD1 (6 bases). Looked up from germline, CDR1 is LNHNV and CDR2 is YYDKDF (reference sequence). The CDR3 has 15 amino acids. Trimming removed 8 bases from V and 3 bases from J, with 20 bases in between. The CDR3 loop reads CATQGDKIGSYEQYF. The CDR3 DNA follows: TGTGCCACCCAAGGGGACAAAATTGGAAGCTACGAGCAGTACTTC.

The chain uses TRBV6-1 and TRBJ2-7; 11 bases align to TRBD2. The CDR3 length is 15 residues. Looked up from germline, CDR1 is MNHNS and CDR2 is SASEGT. V shed 6 bases, J shed 2 bases, and the junction held 6 bases outside the gene matches. The CDR3 DNA reads TGTGCCAGCAGCCGTTTACTAGCGGGAGCCTACGAGCAGTACTTC. Amino acids: CASSRLLAGAYEQYF.

J is TRBJ1-6 and V is TRBV4-3; 8 bases fit TRBD1. Germline CDR1 and CDR2: LGHNA and YSLEER. The CDR3 is made up of 15 amino acids. The J segment lost 8 bases and the V segment lost 2 bases, leaving 5 bases of the junction unmatched. DNA of the CDR3: TGCGCCAGCAGCCAACAGGACAGGGCCGATTCACCCCTCCACTTT. Protein product: CASSQQDRADSPLHF.